The rows below give T cell receptor beta chains drawn from one sample of a study of CD4 T cells in relation to SARS-CoV-2 and coronaviruses. Antigens of these TCRs are unknown. Clones were read by immunoSEQ multiplex PCR, and TCRdb kept only the in-frame ones, dropping some. The sample has roughly 28,000 clones, just under 75% seen once. The sample was CD4+ T cells from PBMCs, cultured in vitro. The receptors come from a human donor in good health. Each CDR3 is given with its conserved first and last residue. D genes are given only for firm matches. Clone size is given for some rows only: seen once, a few or many times, or a class if the clone is expanded.

size: .
D: .
length: 12
J: TRBJ2-1
V: TRBV19
DNA: TGTGCCAGTAGTTCCACCAACAATGAGCAGTTCTTC
CDR3: CASSSTNNEQFF

size: .
D: TRBD1
length: 15
J: TRBJ2-3
V: TRBV7-3
DNA: TGTGCCAGCAGCTTAATGGGACAGGGGACCGATACGCAGTATTTT
CDR3: CASSLMGQGTDTQYF

size: .
D: TRBD1
length: 16
J: TRBJ2-2
V: TRBV5-4
DNA: TGTGCCAGCAGCTTGGGGCGGACAGGGGCCACCGGGGAGCTGTTTTTT
CDR3: CASSLGRTGATGELFF

size: .
D: .
length: 15
J: TRBJ1-4
V: TRBV5-6
DNA: TGTGCCAGCAGCGATCAGACAGGATCTAATGAAAAACTGTTTTTT
CDR3: CASSDQTGSNEKLFF

size: .
D: TRBD2
length: 16
J: TRBJ2-1
V: TRBV27
DNA: TGTGCCAGCAGTATACAGACTAGCGGCGGCAACAATGAGCAGTTCTTC
CDR3: CASSIQTSGGNNEQFF

size: .
D: .
length: 13
J: TRBJ1-1
V: TRBV9
DNA: TGTGCCAGCAGCGTTCAGGTAAACACTGAAGCTTTCTTT
CDR3: CASSVQVNTEAFF

size: few
D: TRBD1
length: 14
J: TRBJ1-6
V: TRBV2
DNA: TGTGCCAGCAGTGAGACAGGGGTGTATTCACCCCTCCACTTT
CDR3: CASSETGVYSPLHF

size: .
D: TRBD1
length: 14
J: TRBJ1-5
V: TRBV5-1
DNA: TGCGCCAGCAGCCCAGGACAGGGGAATCAGCCCCAGCATTTT
CDR3: CASSPGQGNQPQHF

size: .
D: .
length: 14
J: TRBJ2-5
V: TRBV7-9
DNA: TGTGCCAGCAGCCTCAGGGTGATGGTAGAGACCCAGTACTTC
CDR3: CASSLRVMVETQYF

size: .
D: TRBD2
length: 15
J: TRBJ2-1
V: TRBV14
DNA: TGTGCCAGCAGCCGCGGGGGGACCCCCTACAATGAGCAGTTCTTC
CDR3: CASSRGGTPYNEQFF

size: .
D: .
length: 15
J: TRBJ1-6
V: TRBV7-9
DNA: TGTGCCAGCAGCTTAAGCGGGGCAGAGAATTCACCCCTCCACTTT
CDR3: CASSLSGAENSPLHF